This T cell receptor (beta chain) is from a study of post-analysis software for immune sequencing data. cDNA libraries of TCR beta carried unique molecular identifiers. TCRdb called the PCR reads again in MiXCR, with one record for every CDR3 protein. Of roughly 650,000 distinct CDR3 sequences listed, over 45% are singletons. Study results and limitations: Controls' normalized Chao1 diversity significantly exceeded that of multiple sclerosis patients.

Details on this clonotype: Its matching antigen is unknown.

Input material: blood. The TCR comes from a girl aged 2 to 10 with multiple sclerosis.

CDR3 sequence (DNA): TGTGCCAGCAGTTTACCGACTTCAGGGCTCGACGAGCAGTACTTC. Encoded protein: CASSLPTSGLDEQYF. J is TRBJ2-7 and V is TRBV3-1; D is perhaps TRBD1 (5 bases). This CDR3 spans 15 amino acids. Germline lookup yields CDR1 LGHDT and CDR2 YNNKEL (reference sequence). V lost 6 bases and J 5 bases, leaving 20 bases between the germline ends.